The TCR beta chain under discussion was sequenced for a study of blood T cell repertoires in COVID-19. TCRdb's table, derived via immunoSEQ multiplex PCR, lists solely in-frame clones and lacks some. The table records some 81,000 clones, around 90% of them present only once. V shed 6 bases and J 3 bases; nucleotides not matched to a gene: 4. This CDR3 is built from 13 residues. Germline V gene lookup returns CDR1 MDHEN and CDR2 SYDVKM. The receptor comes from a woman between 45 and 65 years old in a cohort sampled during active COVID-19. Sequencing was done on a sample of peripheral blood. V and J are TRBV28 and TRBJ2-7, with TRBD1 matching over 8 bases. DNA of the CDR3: TGTGCCAGCAGCCCGGGACAGGACTACGAGCAGTACTTC. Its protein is CASSPGQDYEQYF.